Sequencing of this T cell receptor (beta chain) was carried out in a study of cytomegalovirus exposure and HLA in healthy donors. Points from the study as a whole: TCR beta sequences reportedly predicted most subjects' HLA-A and HLA-B alleles accurately. One later analysis reportedly identified an Asian-associated ancestry cluster that showed fewer N-insertions than the approximately 700-donor mean. DRB1 had the most TCR associations and HLA-C the fewest, a later analysis found, with rates varying by HLA locus.

About this clone itself: Antigen unknown.

The CDR3 runs 13 residues. V lost 2 bases and J lost 6, with 10 bases in between. Germline CDR1 SGHVS, CDR2 FQNEAQ. With 60 Vbeta and 13 Jbeta primers, the PCR was carried out. Under the authors' procedure: Per a later analysis, the number of unique TCR beta chains was some 82 million, of which some 9.9 million were shared. Using immunoSEQ multiplex PCR, the repertoire was profiled, and TCRdb retains in-frame clones only, with some absent. V and J calls and clone size follow that table, whereas D and trimming were derived from the DNA. The table records some 90,000 clones, around 80% of them present only once.

The material sequenced was PBMCs. This TCR derives from a man aged 35 to 55 in good health and CMV-seronegative. V and J are TRBV7-8 and TRBJ1-2; possibly TRBD1 for D (6 bases). As DNA, the CDR3 is TGTGCCAGCAGCTTAAAGGGGGTAGATGGCTACACCTTC. Its translation is CASSLKGVDGYTF.